This TCR beta chain was identified during a study of identical twins. Trimming removed 7 bases from V and 7 bases from J, with 17 bases in between. The CDR3 contains 13 residues. TCRdb re-analysed the 5' RACE reads in MiXCR, keeping a single row per CDR3 protein. The sample lists more than 1.5 million distinct CDR3 sequences, 25% to 35% occurring once. This clonotype was seen a handful of times. This TCR was recovered from a newborn girl in good health. The chain employs TRBV12-3 or TRBV12-4 and TRBJ2-7; possible D gene TRBD2, 5 bases. Sequencing used cord blood. Written as DNA, the CDR3 is TGTGCCAGCACCTCTAGCCCTATTAATGAGCAGTACTTC. Its protein product is CASTSSPINEQYF.